The 6 T cell receptor beta chains below all came from one sample that was sequenced in a study of T cell responses to AZD1222 COVID-19 vaccine. Only in-frame clones appear in the TCRdb table, and some are missing; sequencing was by immunoSEQ multiplex PCR. The data hold about 150,000 clones, with less than 90% observed a single time. The material was peripheral blood, obtained on day 0 of AZD1222 vaccination. These receptors came from an adult in good health.

Many counts were recorded for this clone. The chain is built from TRBV6-4 and TRBJ1-5, with D possibly matching TRBD1 (5 bases). V lost 8 bases, J lost 1 base, and 12 bases lay in between. Germline lookup yields CDR1 MRHNA and CDR2 SNTAGT. The CDR3 is 14 residues long. In DNA, the CDR3 is TGTGCCAGCCCCCGGGACCGGAGCAATCAGCCCCAGCATTTT. Amino acids: CASPRDRSNQPQHF.

The gene calls are TRBV10-3 and TRBJ1-1; D is perhaps TRBD1 (5 bases). Germline CDR1 is ENHRY and CDR2 is SYGVKD. The CDR3 is made up of 13 amino acids. Trimming stripped 7 bases from V and 0 bases from J, with 9 bases between. In DNA, the CDR3 is TGTGCCATCACCAGGGACCTGAACACTGAAGCTTTCTTT. This sequence encodes CAITRDLNTEAFF.

To note about this clone: Other DNA variants within this sample encode the same CDR3. The chain links TRBV7-2 to TRBJ2-7; D is uncertain. The germline CDR1 and CDR2 sequences are SGHTA and FQGNSA. The CDR3 covers 11 residues. V was cut by 2 bases and J by 3 bases, with 2 bases left in between. The CDR3: CASSLSYEQYF. The CDR3 DNA is TGTGCCAGCAGCTTAAGCTACGAGCAGTACTTC.

This chain uses TRBV6-5 with TRBJ1-2; D not resolved. The CDR3 is made up of 15 amino acids. V gave up 0 bases and J gave up 0 bases, with 8 bases separating them. Germline V lookup: CDR1 MNHEY, CDR2 SVGAGI. CDR3 coding DNA: TGTGCCAGCAGTTACTCGAACTCGGCTAACTATGGCTACACCTTC. This gives the protein CASSYSNSANYGYTF.

The table lists this clone with many counts. The rearrangement joins TRBV4-1 to TRBJ1-6, with 9 positions matching TRBD1. J lost 9 bases, V lost 1 base, and 1 base had no gene match. The CDR3 consists of 14 residues. Germline CDR1 is MGHRA and CDR2 is YSYEKL. The CDR3 protein is CASSQVDRGSPLHF. CDR3 bases: TGCGCCAGCAGCCAAGTGGACAGGGGTTCACCCCTCCACTTT.

This chain links TRBV7-2 with TRBJ2-7; 12 positions match TRBD2. Germline trimming cut 1 base from V and 8 bases from J; bases unmatched to any gene: 9. This CDR3 comprises 16 residues. In germline, CDR1 is SGHTA, CDR2 FQGNSA. The CDR3 is CASSLDKTSGGLKQYF. The CDR3 region has the DNA TGTGCCAGCAGCTTAGATAAAACTAGCGGGGGGCTAAAGCAGTACTTC.